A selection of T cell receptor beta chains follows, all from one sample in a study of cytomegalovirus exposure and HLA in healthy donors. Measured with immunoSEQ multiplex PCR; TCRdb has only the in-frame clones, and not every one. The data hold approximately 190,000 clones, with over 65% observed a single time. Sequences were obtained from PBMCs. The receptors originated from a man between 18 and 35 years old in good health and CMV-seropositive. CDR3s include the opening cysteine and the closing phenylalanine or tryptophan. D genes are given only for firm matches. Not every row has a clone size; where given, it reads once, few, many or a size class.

TGTGCCAGCAGTACACTCACAGGGGGCGGGAGCACAGATACGCAGTATTTT,CASSTLTGGGSTDTQYF,TRBJ2-3,NA,TRBV27,TRBD1
TGTGCCACCAGCAGAGATAACATTAATCCCCACGAGCAGTACTTC,CATSRDNINPHEQYF,TRBJ2-7,many,TRBV15,NA
TGCAGCGCCGCGACAGGGACTGGAAACACCATATATTTT,CSAATGTGNTIYF,TRBJ1-3,few,TRBV29-1,TRBD1
TGTGCCACCAGCAGCAGTATGGGACAGTCCTACGAGCAGTACTTC,CATSSSMGQSYEQYF,TRBJ2-7,NA,TRBV15,TRBD1
TGTGCCAGCAGCTTTACGACTACCGGGGAGCTGTTTTTT,CASSFTTTGELFF,TRBJ2-2,NA,TRBV11-3,NA
TGTGCCAGCAGTTTAGCGGCCAAAAACATTCAGTACTTC,CASSLAAKNIQYF,TRBJ2-4,once,TRBV27,NA
TGTGCCAGCAGCGTGACAGGGGGGATCGCTGAAGCTTTCTTT,CASSVTGGIAEAFF,TRBJ1-1,once,TRBV9,TRBD1
TGTGCCAGCAGCTTGCTAACCACTGAAGCTTTCTTT,CASSLLTTEAFF,TRBJ1-1,NA,TRBV5-4,NA
TGTGCCAGCAGGCTTCAGGGGTGGTTGGGCGAGCAGTACTTC,CASRLQGWLGEQYF,TRBJ2-7,NA,TRBV5-6,NA
TGTGCCTGGTTACAGGGGGACTACGAGCAGTACTTC,CAWLQGDYEQYF,TRBJ2-7,NA,TRBV30,TRBD1
TGTGCCAGCAGCTCGACTAGCGGGGGGTTGAAAACAGATACGCAGTATTTT,CASSSTSGGLKTDTQYF,TRBJ2-3,few,TRBV5-6,TRBD2
TGTGCCAGCAGCCCAGACAGGGTAGAGGATACGCAGTATTTT,CASSPDRVEDTQYF,TRBJ2-3,NA,TRBV7-9,TRBD1
TGTGCCTGGTTGAGCTCTGGAAACACCATATATTTT,CAWLSSGNTIYF,TRBJ1-3,once,TRBV30,NA
TGTGCCAGCAGTTTATCGACTCGGCTCGGGGAGACCCAGTACTTC,CASSLSTRLGETQYF,TRBJ2-5,NA,TRBV27,NA
TGTGCCAGCAGCGGGACAGACAACAATGAGCAGTTCTTC,CASSGTDNNEQFF,TRBJ2-1,NA,TRBV9,NA
TGTGCCAGCAGTGCCCTCAGGGTTGATCAGCCCCAGCATTTT,CASSALRVDQPQHF,TRBJ1-5,once,TRBV6-1,NA
TGTGCCAGCTCACCTTTGCGGTCAAGCACAGATACGCAGTATTTT,CASSPLRSSTDTQYF,TRBJ2-3,NA,TRBV18,NA
TGTGCCAGCAGCGGCCGGACAGGACTAGCCTATGGCTACACCTTC,CASSGRTGLAYGYTF,TRBJ1-2,NA,TRBV9,TRBD1
TGTGCCAGTAGTATTATGGACAGTGATCAGCCCCAGCATTTT,CASSIMDSDQPQHF,TRBJ1-5,NA,TRBV19,NA
TGTGCCAGTCCGACAGGGGTTAGTAAAGAGACCCAGTACTTC,CASPTGVSKETQYF,TRBJ2-5,NA,TRBV2,TRBD1
TGTGCCAGCAGTTCCCCAGGGGGGTTTGCCTACGAGCAGTACTTC,CASSSPGGFAYEQYF,TRBJ2-7,NA,TRBV6-5,NA
TGTGCCAGCAGCGTAGGACCTAGCGGGAGAGATGAGCAGTTCTTC,CASSVGPSGRDEQFF,TRBJ2-1,NA,TRBV9,TRBD2
TGCAGCGTTGTATACAGGGAAGCGGGGGTAGCCAAAAACATTCAGTACTTC,CSVVYREAGVAKNIQYF,TRBJ2-4,NA,TRBV29-1,TRBD2
TGTGCCTGGAGTTCTTTGGGAGTTACGACGCAGTATTTT,CAWSSLGVTTQYF,TRBJ2-3,NA,TRBV30,NA
TGTGCCAGCAGCTTCAGGGCACGGGAGACCCAGTACTTC,CASSFRARETQYF,TRBJ2-5,NA,TRBV9,NA
TGCGCCAGCAGCCGCCAGTGGTTC,CASSRQWF,TRBJ2-7,NA,TRBV4-3,NA
TGTGCCAGCAGCTTAGGTGGCAGCGTGACCCAGTACTTC,CASSLGGSVTQYF,TRBJ2-5,NA,TRBV11-2,NA
TGTGCCAGCTCACCACGTAGCGGGGTGTACAATGAGCAGTTCTTC,CASSPRSGVYNEQFF,TRBJ2-1,NA,TRBV18,TRBD2
TGTGCCAGCAGCCGAGCTGGAGCGGTGAACGAGCAGTACTTC,CASSRAGAVNEQYF,TRBJ2-7,NA,TRBV7-8,NA
TGTGCCAGCAGTGTATCCAGGGCGACGAACACTGAAGCTTTCTTT,CASSVSRATNTEAFF,TRBJ1-1,NA,TRBV6-1,NA
TGTGCCAGCAGCTTAAGCACAGGGGAAAGAGATACGCAGTATTTT,CASSLSTGERDTQYF,TRBJ2-3,many,TRBV7-3,TRBD1
TGTGCCAGCAGCTGGGACCCGGGACTGCGCACAGATACGCAGTATTTT,CASSWDPGLRTDTQYF,TRBJ2-3,NA,TRBV5-6,NA
TGTGCCTGGAGTGGGGCGGGGGCCTATGGCTACACCTTC,CAWSGAGAYGYTF,TRBJ1-2,NA,TRBV30,NA
TGTGCCTGGGGGGGAGGGACTAGCGGGAGAGGGGTCGGAGAGACCCAGTACTTC,CAWGGGTSGRGVGETQYF,TRBJ2-5,NA,TRBV30,TRBD2
TGTGCCAGCAGTTTATTGAAGTCGGGGGGGAACACTGAAGCTTTCTTT,CASSLLKSGGNTEAFF,TRBJ1-1,NA,TRBV27,NA
TGTGCCTGGACCAGCAGGCACACTGAAGCTTTCTTT,CAWTSRHTEAFF,TRBJ1-1,NA,TRBV30,NA
TGTGCCAGCAGGTTACTAGCGGGAACCGGGGAGCTGTTTTTT,CASRLLAGTGELFF,TRBJ2-2,NA,TRBV27,TRBD2